Following are 4 T cell receptor beta chains from one sample sequenced in a study of T cells in Graves' hyperthyroidism and ophthalmopathy. RNA transcripts served as the template for amplifying TCR beta CDR3 regions. The HTBI set primed first-round TCR CDR3 RT-PCR. Via MiXCR, TCRdb re-called the multiplex PCR reads, giving one row per CDR3 protein. This sample has about 400,000 distinct CDR3 sequences, with about 12% found just once. Specimen: blood. All receptors come from a woman aged 18-29 years with Graves' hyperthyroidism.

This clonotype has a count of ten or more. Because the CDR3's place on the DNA is in doubt, the DNA is left out and the CDR3 is given as listed by TCRdb. The chain recombines TRBV6-1 with TRBJ2-7. The CDR3 adds up to 15 amino acids, both ends counted. Germline CDR1 reads MNHNS; CDR2 reads SASEGT. This CDR3 reads CASSNSFFGPYEQYF.

In this sample, this clonotype turned up many times. The chain is built from TRBV20-1 and TRBJ1-1; D may be TRBD1 (6 bases). The CDR3 runs to 14 residues. CDR1 is DFQATT, CDR2 SNEGSKA, per germline (reference sequence). The V end lost 6 bases, the J end lost 1 base, and 15 bases lay between the germline ends. The CDR3 sequence is CSAPNGGRNTEAFF. Written as DNA, the CDR3 is TGCAGTGCGCCTAACGGGGGGCGGAACACTGAAGCTTTCTTT.

The gene calls are TRBV30 and TRBJ1-1; TRBD1 agrees at 8 bases. Germline trimming cut 2 bases from V and 8 bases from J; bases unmatched to any gene: 4. Germline V lookup: CDR1 GTSNPN, CDR2 SVGIG (reference sequence). The CDR3 runs 12 residues. The CDR3 region is CAWSHGQGEAFF. The DNA for the CDR3 is TGTGCCTGGAGTCACGGACAGGGAGAAGCTTTCTTT.

This clonotype was counted a few times. The CDR3 loop reads CSAAFRGSGNTIYF. CDR3 coding DNA: TGCAGCGCCGCCTTCAGGGGGTCTGGAAACACCATATATTTT. The rearrangement links TRBV29-1 to TRBJ1-3, with TRBD1 identical over 7 bases. The trim removed 7 bases at V and 1 base at J, leaving 7 bases unmatched. Looked up from germline, CDR1 is SQVTM and CDR2 is ANQGSEA. The CDR3 consists of 14 residues.